One sample yielded the 24 T cell receptor beta chains listed below, sequenced in a study of T-cell memory formation after mild COVID-19. TCRdb recomputed calls from the 5' RACE reads with MiXCR, one row per CDR3 protein. The table records nearly 110,000 distinct CDR3 sequences, around 11% of them present only once. The sample was PBMCs or a T cell subset sorted from them (not recorded which). The receptors originated from an adult woman who had mild COVID-19 (a few samples of this study predate the infection). Cell type and time point are not known.

J is TRBJ2-3 and V is TRBV4-1, with 15 bases matching TRBD2. The trim removed 3 bases at V and 6 bases at J, leaving 10 bases unmatched. Germline V lookup: CDR1 MGHRA, CDR2 YSYEKL. The CDR3 runs to 18 residues. CDR3 in amino acids: CASSHPWTSGGAMDTQYF. As DNA, the CDR3 is TGCGCCAGCAGCCACCCCTGGACTAGCGGGGGGGCCATGGATACGCAGTATTTT.

The chain employs TRBV21-1 and TRBJ2-7; the D call of TRBD1 is as the table states it, not checked on the DNA. TRBV21-1 is a pseudogene segment. The CDR3 spans 18 residues. The CDR3 coding sequence is TGTGCCAGCAGCAAAAACGGCCTGGGGGCAGGGGGCCCCTACGAGCAGTACGTC. It codes for CASSKNGLGAGGPYEQYV.

For the CDR3, the DNA is TGTGCCAGCAGTTACTCGATTGCGGCGGGTACTGGGGAGCTGTTTTTT. This codes for CASSYSIAAGTGELFF. This chain joins TRBV6-5 and TRBJ2-2; a possible D gene is TRBD2 (5 bases). The CDR3 spans 16 residues. Germline V CDR1 and CDR2: MNHEY, SVGAGI. Trimming cost V 0 bases and J 8 bases, with 16 bases left between them.

The V call is TRBV5-5, the J call TRBJ2-2; D possibly corresponds to TRBD1 (5 bases). CDR1 is SGHKS, CDR2 YYEKEE, per germline (reference sequence). Trimming took 9 bases from V and 4 from J, leaving 13 bases between them. The CDR3 covers 13 residues. Here the CDR3 reads CAIRQGATGELFF. CDR3 coding DNA: TGTGCCATACGACAAGGGGCCACCGGGGAGCTGTTTTTT.

Only a few counts were recorded for this clonotype. The V gene is TRBV7-2, the J gene TRBJ1-1; no firm D call. In germline, CDR1 is SGHTA, CDR2 FQGNSA. This CDR3 is 12 amino acids long. V was pared by 5 bases and J by 8 bases, with 12 bases between. This chain's CDR3 is CASSPDSGEAFF. CDR3 sequence (DNA): TGTGCCAGCAGCCCCGATTCAGGAGAAGCTTTCTTT.

This clonotype has a handful of counts. This chain uses TRBV5-1 with TRBJ1-1, with D unresolved. In germline, CDR1 is SGHRS, CDR2 YFSETQ. The V gene lost 3 bases and the J gene lost 4 bases, with 16 bases spanning the gap. The CDR3 runs 15 residues. Here the CDR3 reads CASSSLSTTVTEAFF. CDR3 nucleotides: TGCGCCAGCAGCTCACTTTCCACGACGGTCACTGAAGCTTTCTTT.

The chain joins TRBV30 to TRBJ1-1; the D is unclear. The germline CDR1 and CDR2 sequences are GTSNPN and SVGIG (reference sequence). V was clipped by 0 bases and J by 5 bases, with 16 bases between them. The CDR3 loop spans 15 amino acids. As DNA, the CDR3 is TGTGCCTGGAGTGTCCCGGCCTATACAAGTACTGAAGCTTTCTTT. It specifies CAWSVPAYTSTEAFF.

A few counts support this clonotype. The rearrangement uses TRBV5-1 and TRBJ2-7; no firm D call. The germline CDR1 and CDR2 sequences are SGHRS and YFSETQ. With 4 bases removed from V and 3 bases from J, the gap between germline ends came to 8 bases. The length of the CDR3 is 12 residues. This chain's CDR3 is CASSKGFYEQYF. Here the CDR3 DNA reads TGCGCCAGCAGCAAGGGATTCTACGAGCAGTACTTC.

The sample holds a few counts of this clonotype. The chain is built from TRBV7-9 and TRBJ2-7; D is ambiguous. Germline CDR1 SEHNR, CDR2 FQNEAQ (reference sequence). Trimming took 1 base from V and 7 from J, leaving 11 bases between them. The CDR3 is made up of 13 amino acids. The CDR3 reads CASSLESAPEQYF. Written as DNA, the CDR3 is TGTGCCAGCAGCTTAGAGAGTGCCCCAGAGCAGTACTTC.

A few counts support this clonotype. The rearrangement uses TRBV6-5 and TRBJ1-5, with D unclear. Trimming removed 0 bases from V and 4 bases from J, with 10 bases in between. Germline assignment: CDR1 MNHEY and CDR2 SVGAGI. CDR3 size: 15 residues. This chain's CDR3 is CASSYSKGPNQPQHF. Here the CDR3 DNA reads TGTGCCAGCAGTTACTCGAAAGGGCCTAATCAGCCCCAGCATTTT.

The CDR3 here is CASSLGAGHRYEQYF. The CDR3 nucleotides read TGTGCCAGCAGTTTAGGGGCGGGACACCGCTACGAGCAGTACTTC. The rearrangement uses TRBV27 and TRBJ2-7, with D possibly called TRBD1 or TRBD2 (6 bases each). The germline V gene has CDR1 MNHEY and CDR2 SMNVEV (reference sequence). Trimming left V 2 bases short and J 3 bases short, with 14 bases between. The CDR3 is made up of 15 amino acids.

This clonotype was found a few times. The chain employs TRBV29-1 and TRBJ2-7; D gene ambiguous. The CDR3 extends over 11 amino acids. The V and J ends lost 6 bases and 2 bases respectively, with 8 bases between them. In germline, CDR1 is SQVTM, CDR2 ANQGSEA. CDR3 in DNA: TGCAGCGTGTCCGAAACCTACGAGCAGTACTTC. Translation gives CSVSETYEQYF.

This clonotype showed up just a few times. This chain joins TRBV29-1 and TRBJ2-3; possibly TRBD2 for D (6 bases). The CDR3 is made up of 14 amino acids. The germline CDR1 and CDR2 sequences are SQVTM and ANQGSEA. V was shortened by 0 bases and J by 2 bases, with 9 bases between the two germline ends. CDR3 in DNA: TGCAGCGTTGAAGAAGGGCGGGACACAGATACGCAGTATTTT. It yields the protein CSVEEGRDTDTQYF.

This clonotype was counted only a few times. In DNA, the CDR3 is TGTGCCACCAGTGATCCCGGGACAGGGGGCCGGACCGGGGAGCTGTTTTTT. Its protein is CATSDPGTGGRTGELFF. The rearrangement joins TRBV24-1 to TRBJ2-2, with 12 positions matching TRBD1. With 3 bases clipped from V and 5 bases from J, the junction kept 6 bases outside the gene matches. CDR3 length: 17 amino acids. CDR1 and CDR2 (germline): KGHDR, SFDVKD.

This clonotype was counted between two and nine times. J is TRBJ2-7 and V is TRBV6-1; no definite D call. With 1 base removed from V and 2 bases from J, the gap between germline ends came to 9 bases. The germline V gene encodes CDR1 MNHNS and CDR2 SASEGT. The CDR3 length is 14 residues. CDR3 sequence (DNA): TGTGCCAGCAGTGAAGAGGGAACCGCCTACGAGCAGTACTTC. Amino acid sequence: CASSEEGTAYEQYF.

This clonotype was seen repeatedly, ten times or more. The gene calls are TRBV29-1 and TRBJ2-2, with D tentatively TRBD1 (5 bases). The CDR3 runs 14 residues. V lost 6 bases to trimming and J lost 0 bases, with 11 bases between them. Germline-derived CDR1 and CDR2 are SQVTM and ANQGSEA. Here the CDR3 DNA reads TGCAGCGTCGCCCCAGGGACGAACACCGGGGAGCTGTTTTTT. It translates to CSVAPGTNTGELFF.

The V gene is TRBV12-5, the J gene TRBJ2-3, with 8 bases aligning to TRBD2. The CDR3 is 14 residues long. Trimming removed 2 bases from V and 5 bases from J; junction bases left unmatched: 3. Germline V gene lookup returns CDR1 LGHNT and CDR2 FRNRAP. CDR3 coding DNA: TGTGCTAGTGGTTTGTTGACTAGCGTAGATACGCAGTATTTT. Its translation is CASGLLTSVDTQYF.

This clonotype was detected ten times or more. V usage is TRBV12-3 or TRBV12-4 and J usage is TRBJ2-3; D ambiguous. V lost 8 bases to trimming and J lost 0 bases, with 15 bases between them. The CDR3 covers 15 residues. CDR3 residues: CASGLTGGSTDTQYF. The CDR3, as DNA: TGTGCCAGCGGCCTAACCGGCGGTAGCACAGATACGCAGTATTTT.

This clonotype was observed a handful of times. The V and J genes are TRBV5-1 and TRBJ2-3, with a weak D call TRBD1 (5 bases). Germline V gene data show CDR1 as SGHRS and CDR2 as YFSETQ. The length of the CDR3 is 13 residues. V lost 9 bases, J lost 1 base, and 12 bases lay in between. As DNA, the CDR3 is TGCGCCACCAGGGATGGACGCACAGATACGCAGTATTTT. Amino acid sequence: CATRDGRTDTQYF. The entire variable domain, with the rest obtained from reference TRBV5-1 and TRBJ2-3, is as follows: KAGVTQTPRYLIKTRGQQVTLSCSPISGHRSVSWYQQTPGQGLQFLFEYFSETQRNKGNFPGRFSGRQFSNSRSEMNVSTLELGDSALYLCATRDGRTDTQYFGPGTRLTVL.

The chain employs TRBV30 and TRBJ2-2; D gene unclear. The V end was cut by 3 bases, the J end by 7 bases, with 6 bases between. The V gene's germline CDR1 is GTSNPN and CDR2 SVGIG (reference sequence). CDR3 length: 11 residues. This CDR3 is CAWRLLGELFF. The CDR3 DNA is TGTGCCTGGAGGTTACTCGGGGAGCTGTTTTTT.

This chain links TRBV2 with TRBJ1-5, with D hard to call. Germline CDR1 and CDR2: SNHLY and FYNNEI. The CDR3 has 13 residues. V lost 7 bases and J 1 base, leaving 8 bases between the germline ends. CDR3 residues: CASTRNSNQPQHF. The CDR3 DNA is TGTGCCAGCACCCGGAACAGCAATCAGCCCCAGCATTTT.

The rearrangement uses TRBV27 and TRBJ2-2; unclear D gene. The V and J ends lost 3 bases and 1 base respectively, with 6 bases between them. The CDR3 is 14 residues long. Germline V lookup: CDR1 MNHEY, CDR2 SMNVEV (reference sequence). The CDR3 is CASSFFGNTGELFF. The DNA of the CDR3 is TGTGCCAGCAGTTTTTTCGGGAACACCGGGGAGCTGTTTTTT.

Many counts were recorded for this clonotype. V usage is TRBV12-3 or TRBV12-4 and J usage is TRBJ2-7, with D uncertain. V was pared by 5 bases and J by 6 bases, with 11 bases between. The CDR3 is 12 residues long. The CDR3 nucleotides read TGTGCCAGCAGTCCCCCTTCGGTCGAGCAGTACTTC. This encodes CASSPPSVEQYF.

This clonotype has only a few counts. The chain recombines TRBV7-9 with TRBJ2-7; D remains ambiguous. The CDR3 is 15 amino acids. Between the trimmed V and J ends, which lost 4 bases and 2 bases, there was a span of 15 bases. From germline, CDR1 is SEHNR and CDR2 FQNEAQ (reference sequence). CDR3 in DNA: TGTGCCAGCAGCTCCGGACGTAAGCTACCCTACGAGCAGTACTTC. This codes for CASSSGRKLPYEQYF.